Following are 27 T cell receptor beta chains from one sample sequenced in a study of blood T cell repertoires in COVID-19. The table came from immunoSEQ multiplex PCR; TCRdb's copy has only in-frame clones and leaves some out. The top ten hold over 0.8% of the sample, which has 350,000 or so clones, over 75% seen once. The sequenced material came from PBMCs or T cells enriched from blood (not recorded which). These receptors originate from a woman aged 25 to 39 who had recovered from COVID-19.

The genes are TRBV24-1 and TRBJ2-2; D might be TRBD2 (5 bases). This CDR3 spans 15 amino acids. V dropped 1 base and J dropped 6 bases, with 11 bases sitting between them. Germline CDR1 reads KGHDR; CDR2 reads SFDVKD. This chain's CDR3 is CATSDFTSGPGELFF. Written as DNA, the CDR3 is TGTGCCACCAGTGATTTCACCAGCGGCCCCGGGGAGCTGTTTTTT.

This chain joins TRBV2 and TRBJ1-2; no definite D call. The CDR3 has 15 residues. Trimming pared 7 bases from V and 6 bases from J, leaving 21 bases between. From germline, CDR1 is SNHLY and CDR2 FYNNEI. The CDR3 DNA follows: TGTGCCAGCACGGAACGAGGGTTATCAGGTGATGGCTACACCTTC. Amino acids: CASTERGLSGDGYTF. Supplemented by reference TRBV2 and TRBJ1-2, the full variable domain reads EPEVTQTPSHQVTQMGQEVILRCVPISNHLYFYWYRQILGQKVEFLVSFYNNEISEKSEIFDDQFSVERPDGSNFTLKIRSTKLEDSAMYFCASTERGLSGDGYTFGSGTRLTVV.

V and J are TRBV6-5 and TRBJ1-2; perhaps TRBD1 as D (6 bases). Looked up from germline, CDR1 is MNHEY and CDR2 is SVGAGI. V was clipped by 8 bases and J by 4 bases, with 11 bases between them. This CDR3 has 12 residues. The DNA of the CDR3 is TGTGCCAGCCGGGGGGCGTTCTATGGCTACACCTTC. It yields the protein CASRGAFYGYTF.

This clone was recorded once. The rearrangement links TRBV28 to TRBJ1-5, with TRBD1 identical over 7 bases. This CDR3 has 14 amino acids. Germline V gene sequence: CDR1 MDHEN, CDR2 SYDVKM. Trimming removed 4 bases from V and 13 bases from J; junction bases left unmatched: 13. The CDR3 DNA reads TGTGCCAGCAGTTCCTATGGGACAGCAACTTCTCAGCATTTT. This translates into CASSSYGTATSQHF. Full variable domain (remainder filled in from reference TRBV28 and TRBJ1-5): DVKVTQSSRYLVKRTGEKVFLECVQDMDHENMFWYRQDPGLGLRLIYFSYDVKMKEKGDIPEGYSVSREKKERFSLILESASTNQTSMYLCASSSYGTATSQHFGDGTRLSIL.

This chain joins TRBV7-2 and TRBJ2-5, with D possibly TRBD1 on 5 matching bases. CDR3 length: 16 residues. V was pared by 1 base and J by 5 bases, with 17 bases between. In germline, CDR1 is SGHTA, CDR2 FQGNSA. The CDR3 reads CASSLDSSRGSETQYF. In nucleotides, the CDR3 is TGTGCCAGCAGCTTAGACAGTTCAAGGGGATCGGAGACCCAGTACTTC.

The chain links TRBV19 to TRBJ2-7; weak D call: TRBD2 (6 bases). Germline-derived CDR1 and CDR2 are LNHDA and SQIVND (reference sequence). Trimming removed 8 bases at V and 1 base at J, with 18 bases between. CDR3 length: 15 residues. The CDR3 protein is CASSLGGPTSYEQYF. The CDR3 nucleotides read TGTGCCAGTTCCTTGGGGGGACCGACATCCTACGAGCAGTACTTC.

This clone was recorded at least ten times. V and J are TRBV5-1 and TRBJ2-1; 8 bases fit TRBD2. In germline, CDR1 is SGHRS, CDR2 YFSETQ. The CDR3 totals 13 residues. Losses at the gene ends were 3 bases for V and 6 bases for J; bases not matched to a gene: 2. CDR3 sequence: CASSSAGGNEQFF. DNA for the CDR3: TGCGCCAGCAGCTCCGCGGGGGGCAATGAGCAGTTCTTC. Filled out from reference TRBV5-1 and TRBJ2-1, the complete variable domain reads KAGVTQTPRYLIKTRGQQVTLSCSPISGHRSVSWYQQTPGQGLQFLFEYFSETQRNKGNFPGRFSGRQFSNSRSEMNVSTLELGDSALYLCASSSAGGNEQFFGPGTRLTVL.

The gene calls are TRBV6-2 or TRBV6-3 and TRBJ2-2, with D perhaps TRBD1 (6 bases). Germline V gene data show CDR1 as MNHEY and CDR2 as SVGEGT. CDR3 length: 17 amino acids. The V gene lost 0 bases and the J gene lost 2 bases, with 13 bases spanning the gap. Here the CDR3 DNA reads TGTGCCAGCAGTTACTCGGCCGGGACACCTAACACCGGGGAGCTGTTTTTT. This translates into CASSYSAGTPNTGELFF.

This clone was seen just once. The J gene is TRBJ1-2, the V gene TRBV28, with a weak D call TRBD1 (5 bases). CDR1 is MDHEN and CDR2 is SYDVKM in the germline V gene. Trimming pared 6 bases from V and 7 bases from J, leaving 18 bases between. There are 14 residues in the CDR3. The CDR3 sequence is CASSGRADSPGYTF. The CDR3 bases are TGTGCCAGCAGCGGACGGGCCGACAGCCCTGGCTACACCTTC.

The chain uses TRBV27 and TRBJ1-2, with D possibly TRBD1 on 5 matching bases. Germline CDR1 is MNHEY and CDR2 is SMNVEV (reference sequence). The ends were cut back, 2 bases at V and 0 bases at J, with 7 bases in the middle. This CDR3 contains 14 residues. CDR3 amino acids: CASSLGRANYGYTF. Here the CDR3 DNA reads TGTGCCAGCAGTTTAGGCAGGGCTAACTATGGCTACACCTTC.

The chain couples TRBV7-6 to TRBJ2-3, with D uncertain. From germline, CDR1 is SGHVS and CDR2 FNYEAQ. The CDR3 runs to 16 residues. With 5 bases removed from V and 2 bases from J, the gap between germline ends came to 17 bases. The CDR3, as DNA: TGTGCCAGCAGCCCGTGGGCCCCTCCAGACACAGATACGCAGTATTTT. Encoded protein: CASSPWAPPDTDTQYF. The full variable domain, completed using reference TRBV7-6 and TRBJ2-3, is GAGVSQSPRYKVTKRGQDVALRCDPISGHVSLYWYRQALGQGPEFLTYFNYEAQQDKSGLPNDRFSAERPEGSISTLTIQRTEQRDSAMYRCASSPWAPPDTDTQYFGPGTRLTVL.

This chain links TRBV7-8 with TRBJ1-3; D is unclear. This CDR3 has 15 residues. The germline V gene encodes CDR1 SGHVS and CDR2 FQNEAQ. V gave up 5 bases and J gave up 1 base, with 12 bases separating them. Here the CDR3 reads CASSTQPGSGNTIYF. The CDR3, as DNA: TGTGCCAGCAGCACACAGCCGGGGTCTGGAAACACCATATATTTT.

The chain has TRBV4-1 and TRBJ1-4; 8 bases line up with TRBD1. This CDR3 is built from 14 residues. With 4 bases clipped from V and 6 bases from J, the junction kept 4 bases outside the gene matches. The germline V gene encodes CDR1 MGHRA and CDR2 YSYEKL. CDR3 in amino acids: CASSLQGGDEKLFF. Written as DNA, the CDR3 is TGCGCCAGCAGCCTACAGGGGGGGGATGAAAAACTGTTTTTT.

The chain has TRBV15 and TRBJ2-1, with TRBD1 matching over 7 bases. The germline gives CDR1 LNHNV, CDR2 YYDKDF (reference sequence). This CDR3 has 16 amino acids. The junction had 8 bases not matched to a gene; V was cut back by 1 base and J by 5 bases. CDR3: CATSRARTGSDNEQFF. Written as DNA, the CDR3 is TGTGCCACCAGCAGAGCCCGGACAGGTTCGGACAATGAGCAGTTCTTC.

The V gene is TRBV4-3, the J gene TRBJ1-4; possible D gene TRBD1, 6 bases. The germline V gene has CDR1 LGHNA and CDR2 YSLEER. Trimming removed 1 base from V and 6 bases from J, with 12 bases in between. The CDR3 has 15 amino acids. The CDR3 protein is CASSQGTEAYEKLFF. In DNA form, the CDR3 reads TGCGCCAGCAGCCAAGGGACAGAAGCCTATGAAAAACTGTTTTTT.

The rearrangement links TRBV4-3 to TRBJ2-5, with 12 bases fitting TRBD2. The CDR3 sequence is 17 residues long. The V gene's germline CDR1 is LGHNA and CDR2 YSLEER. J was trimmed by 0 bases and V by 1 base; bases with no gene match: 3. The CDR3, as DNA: TGCGCCAGCAGCCAAGGGCTAGCGGGGGGGTACCAAGAGACCCAGTACTTC. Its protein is CASSQGLAGGYQETQYF.

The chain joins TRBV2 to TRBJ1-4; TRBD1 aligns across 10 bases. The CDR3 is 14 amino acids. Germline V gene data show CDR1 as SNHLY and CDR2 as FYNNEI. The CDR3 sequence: CAGQGVTSNEKLFF. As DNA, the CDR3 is TGTGCAGGACAGGGGGTAACTTCTAATGAAAAACTGTTTTTT.

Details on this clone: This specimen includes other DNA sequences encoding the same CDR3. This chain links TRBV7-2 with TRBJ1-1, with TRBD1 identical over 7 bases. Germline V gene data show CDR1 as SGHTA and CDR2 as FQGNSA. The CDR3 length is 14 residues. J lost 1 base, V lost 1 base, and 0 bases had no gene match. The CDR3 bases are TGTGCCAGCAGCTTAGACAGGGGGAACACTGAAGCTTTCTTT. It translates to CASSLDRGNTEAFF.

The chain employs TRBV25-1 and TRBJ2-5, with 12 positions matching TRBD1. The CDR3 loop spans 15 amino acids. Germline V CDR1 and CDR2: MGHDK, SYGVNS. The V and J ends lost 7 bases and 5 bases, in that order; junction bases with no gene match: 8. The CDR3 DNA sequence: TGTGCCAGCACCGAGGGACAGGGGGCGTGGGAGACCCAGTACTTC. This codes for CASTEGQGAWETQYF.

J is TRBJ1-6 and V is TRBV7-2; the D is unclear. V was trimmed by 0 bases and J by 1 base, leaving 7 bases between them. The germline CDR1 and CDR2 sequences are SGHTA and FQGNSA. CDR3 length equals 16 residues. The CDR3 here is CASSLAGGSYNSPLHF. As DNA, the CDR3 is TGTGCCAGCAGCTTAGCAGGAGGGTCCTATAATTCACCCCTCCACTTT.

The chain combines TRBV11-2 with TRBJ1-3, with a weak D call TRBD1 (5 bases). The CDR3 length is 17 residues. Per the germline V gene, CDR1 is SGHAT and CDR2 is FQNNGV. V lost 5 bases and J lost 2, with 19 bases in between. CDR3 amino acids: CASSPTPGGETGNTIYF. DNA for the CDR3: TGTGCCAGCAGCCCCACCCCCGGGGGGGAAACTGGAAACACCATATATTTT.

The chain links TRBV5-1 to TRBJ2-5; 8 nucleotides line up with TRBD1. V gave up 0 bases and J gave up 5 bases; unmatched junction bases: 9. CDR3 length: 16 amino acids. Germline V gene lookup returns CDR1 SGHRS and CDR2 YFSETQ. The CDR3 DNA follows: TGCGCCAGCAGCTTGGCTGGGACAGGAAGCGGGGAGACCCAGTACTTC. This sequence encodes CASSLAGTGSGETQYF. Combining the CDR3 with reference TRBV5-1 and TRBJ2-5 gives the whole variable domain KAGVTQTPRYLIKTRGQQVTLSCSPISGHRSVSWYQQTPGQGLQFLFEYFSETQRNKGNFPGRFSGRQFSNSRSEMNVSTLELGDSALYLCASSLAGTGSGETQYFGPGTRLLVL.

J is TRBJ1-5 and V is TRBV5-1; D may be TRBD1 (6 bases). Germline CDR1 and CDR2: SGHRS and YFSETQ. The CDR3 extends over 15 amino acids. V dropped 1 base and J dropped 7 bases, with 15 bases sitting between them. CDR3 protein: CASSLFGQSNQPQHF. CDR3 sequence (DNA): TGCGCCAGCAGCTTGTTTGGACAGTCAAACCAGCCCCAGCATTTT.

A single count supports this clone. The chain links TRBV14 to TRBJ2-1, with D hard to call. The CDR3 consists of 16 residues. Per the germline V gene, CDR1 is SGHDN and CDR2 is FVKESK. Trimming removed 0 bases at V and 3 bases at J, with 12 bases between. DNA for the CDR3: TGTGCCAGCAGCCAAGAGGGTGGGCCCATCTACAATGAGCAGTTCTTC. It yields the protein CASSQEGGPIYNEQFF.

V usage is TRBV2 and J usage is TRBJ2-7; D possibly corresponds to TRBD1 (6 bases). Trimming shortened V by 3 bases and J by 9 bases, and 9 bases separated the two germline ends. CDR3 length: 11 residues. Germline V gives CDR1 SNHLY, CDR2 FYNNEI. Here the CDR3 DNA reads TGTGCCAGCAGTGAGGGGGCCGGGCAGTACTTC. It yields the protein CASSEGAGQYF.

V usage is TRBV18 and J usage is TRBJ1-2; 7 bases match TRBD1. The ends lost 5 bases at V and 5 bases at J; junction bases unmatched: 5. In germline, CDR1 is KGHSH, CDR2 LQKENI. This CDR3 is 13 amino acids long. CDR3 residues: CASSTDRPYGYTF. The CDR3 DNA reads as TGTGCCAGCTCAACGGACAGGCCATATGGCTACACCTTC.

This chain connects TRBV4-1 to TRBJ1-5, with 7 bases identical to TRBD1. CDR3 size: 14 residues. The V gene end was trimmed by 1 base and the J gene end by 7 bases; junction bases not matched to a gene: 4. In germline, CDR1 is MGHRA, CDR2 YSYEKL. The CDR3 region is CASSQGQGEQPQHF. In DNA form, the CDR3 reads TGCGCCAGCAGCCAAGGACAGGGAGAGCAGCCCCAGCATTTT.